These T cell receptor beta chains were read from a single sample in a study of cytomegalovirus exposure and HLA in healthy donors. This table comes from immunoSEQ multiplex PCR, and its TCRdb copy is limited to in-frame clones, with some not included. The sample yields under 200,000 clones, around 81% seen once. The material sequenced was PBMCs. The receptors were gathered from a woman aged 25-40 years in good health and CMV-seropositive. CDR3s include the opening cysteine and the closing phenylalanine or tryptophan. Fields, in order: J gene, D gene, clone size, V gene, CDR3 length, CDR3 DNA, CDR3 protein. The D gene is left open where the match is weak. Clone size is given for some rows only: seen once, a few or many times, or a class if the clone is expanded.

J: TRBJ2-5
D: -
size: -
V: TRBV7-9
length: 16
DNA: TGTGCCAGCAGCTTAGAGGCGGGGCCTACCCAAGAGACCCAGTACTTC
CDR3: CASSLEAGPTQETQYF

J: TRBJ2-3
D: TRBD2
size: -
V: TRBV7-8
length: 17
DNA: TGTGCCAGCAGCCCGAGACTAGCGGGGGGCCTCTCAGATACGCAGTATTTT
CDR3: CASSPRLAGGLSDTQYF

J: TRBJ2-1
D: -
size: -
V: TRBV28
length: 16
DNA: TGTGCCAGCAGTGGGGGCGGACAGACGATCGCCGATGAGCAGTTCTTC
CDR3: CASSGGGQTIADEQFF

J: TRBJ1-1
D: -
size: -
V: TRBV4-3
length: 15
DNA: TGCGCCAGCAGCCAAGTTAGGGGACAGAACACTGAAGCTTTCTTT
CDR3: CASSQVRGQNTEAFF

J: TRBJ2-7
D: TRBD2
size: -
V: TRBV9
length: 15
DNA: TGTGCCAGCAGCCGAACGGGGGGTGCTGCTTACGAGCAGTACTTC
CDR3: CASSRTGGAAYEQYF

J: TRBJ1-6
D: TRBD1
size: -
V: TRBV27
length: 13
DNA: TGTGCCAGCAGTTTAACAGGGGTTTCACCCCTCCACTTT
CDR3: CASSLTGVSPLHF

J: TRBJ1-4
D: -
size: -
V: TRBV19
length: 15
DNA: TGTGCCAGTAGCCAACCCTACCGGGGGGATGAAAAACTGTTTTTT
CDR3: CASSQPYRGDEKLFF

J: TRBJ1-4
D: -
size: -
V: TRBV2
length: 14
DNA: TGTGCCAGCAGTGAGGGAGTTTCAAATGAAAAACTGTTTTTT
CDR3: CASSEGVSNEKLFF

J: TRBJ1-3
D: -
size: few
V: TRBV28
length: 14
DNA: TGTGCCCATAAGGAGTCCGCCTCTGGAAACACCATATATTTT
CDR3: CAHKESASGNTIYF

J: TRBJ2-3
D: -
size: -
V: TRBV11-2
length: 17
DNA: TGTGCCAGCAGCTTTGTAGGCGCGACTCCCCTCACAGATACGCAGTATTTT
CDR3: CASSFVGATPLTDTQYF

J: TRBJ2-3
D: -
size: -
V: TRBV6-4
length: 12
DNA: TGTGCCAGCAGTTCATCCGTCGGTACGCAGTATTTT
CDR3: CASSSSVGTQYF

J: TRBJ1-1
D: -
size: -
V: TRBV10-3
length: 15
DNA: TGTGCCATCAGTGATGGGAGGAAACCAAACACTGAAGCTTTCTTT
CDR3: CAISDGRKPNTEAFF

J: TRBJ1-5
D: TRBD1
size: -
V: TRBV7-8
length: 14
DNA: TGTGCCAGCAGCTTAGATACAGGGGACCAGCCCCAGCATTTT
CDR3: CASSLDTGDQPQHF

J: TRBJ1-2
D: -
size: -
V: TRBV27
length: 16
DNA: TGTGCCAGCAGTTTATCGAAAGTTCAGGGACTCTATGGCTACACCTTC
CDR3: CASSLSKVQGLYGYTF

J: TRBJ2-2
D: -
size: once
V: TRBV10-3
length: 11
DNA: TGTGCCATCACCGACTTCGGGGAGCTGTTTTTT
CDR3: CAITDFGELFF

J: TRBJ1-1
D: TRBD1
size: -
V: TRBV19
length: 13
DNA: TGTGCCAGTAGACAGGGGGCGCGCACTGAAGCTTTCTTT
CDR3: CASRQGARTEAFF

J: TRBJ2-7
D: TRBD2
size: -
V: TRBV28
length: 14
DNA: TGTGCCAGCGGTCTTGACAGCGGGAGTCGAGTGCAGTACTTC
CDR3: CASGLDSGSRVQYF

J: TRBJ2-1
D: TRBD2
size: -
V: TRBV27
length: 19
DNA: TGTGCCAGCAGTTTATCGACGCCCGGACTAGCGGGAGTTGGGAATGAGCAGTTCTTC
CDR3: CASSLSTPGLAGVGNEQFF

J: TRBJ1-6
D: TRBD1
size: -
V: TRBV2
length: 16
DNA: TGTGCCAGCAGCGAGTCACGACAGGGAGATTATTCACCCCTCCACTTT
CDR3: CASSESRQGDYSPLHF

J: TRBJ1-1
D: TRBD1
size: -
V: TRBV6-6
length: 14
DNA: TGTGCCAGCAGGGGGGGACAGGGGGCTTCTGAAGCTTTCTTT
CDR3: CASRGGQGASEAFF

J: TRBJ1-5
D: -
size: -
V: TRBV28
length: 16
DNA: TGTGCCAGCAGTTTATCACTACAGGTTAGCAATCAGCCCCAGCATTTT
CDR3: CASSLSLQVSNQPQHF

J: TRBJ2-1
D: TRBD2
size: -
V: TRBV4-3
length: 18
DNA: TGCGCCAGCAGCCAGGGGGGGGGCCTGAGGACTAGCCACGATGAGCAGTTCTTC
CDR3: CASSQGGGLRTSHDEQFF

J: TRBJ1-5
D: TRBD1
size: few
V: TRBV28
length: 14
DNA: TGTGCCAGCTTGCCAACCGGGACAGGAGGTCCGGAGCATTTT
CDR3: CASLPTGTGGPEHF

J: TRBJ1-5
D: -
size: few
V: TRBV6-6
length: 14
DNA: TGTGCCAGCAGTTACGGCAGGGGTAATCAGCCCCAGCATTTT
CDR3: CASSYGRGNQPQHF

J: TRBJ2-7
D: -
size: -
V: TRBV19
length: 16
DNA: TGTGCCAGTAGTATGCCGGGGGACCTGAGCTCCTACGAGCAGTACTTC
CDR3: CASSMPGDLSSYEQYF

J: TRBJ2-3
D: -
size: -
V: TRBV9
length: 16
DNA: TGTGCCAGCAGCGTAGGGGGCCAGGGAGGTACGGATACGCAGTATTTT
CDR3: CASSVGGQGGTDTQYF

J: TRBJ1-1
D: TRBD1
size: -
V: TRBV9
length: 15
DNA: TGTGCCAGCAGCGTGGAACCGACAGGGGGTACTGAAGCTTTCTTT
CDR3: CASSVEPTGGTEAFF

J: TRBJ2-2
D: TRBD2
size: -
V: TRBV9
length: 16
DNA: TGTGCCAGCGGTCGAAGACTAGCACTGAACACCGGGGAGCTGTTTTTT
CDR3: CASGRRLALNTGELFF

J: TRBJ1-1
D: TRBD1
size: few
V: TRBV5-1
length: 16
DNA: TGCGCCAGCAGCCAGAACCAAGGGACAGGGGGCACTGAAGCTTTCTTT
CDR3: CASSQNQGTGGTEAFF

J: TRBJ2-7
D: TRBD1
size: -
V: TRBV28
length: 15
DNA: TGTGCCAGCAGTTTTCAATCCCGGGACAGAAGGGAGCAGTACTTC
CDR3: CASSFQSRDRREQYF

J: TRBJ2-3
D: TRBD2
size: -
V: TRBV28
length: 18
DNA: TGTGCCAGCAGTTTCGGGGGTCTAGCGGGGGGCCATACAGATACGCAGTATTTT
CDR3: CASSFGGLAGGHTDTQYF

J: TRBJ2-7
D: TRBD1
size: -
V: TRBV15
length: 15
DNA: TGTGCCACCAGCAGAGAACGGACAGGGGTGGGCGAGCAGTACTTC
CDR3: CATSRERTGVGEQYF

J: TRBJ1-6
D: TRBD1
size: -
V: TRBV9
length: 17
DNA: TGTGCCAGCAGCCCGAATGGGCCGGGACAGCTTAATTCACCCCTCCACTTT
CDR3: CASSPNGPGQLNSPLHF

J: TRBJ2-7
D: TRBD1
size: -
V: TRBV6-5
length: 15
DNA: TGTGCCAGCAGTTACGGAAGGGGGCCAACCTACGAGCAGTACTTC
CDR3: CASSYGRGPTYEQYF

J: TRBJ1-2
D: -
size: -
V: TRBV7-2
length: 13
DNA: TGTGCCAGCAGCCCTTACAGGGATAGCGGCTACACCTTC
CDR3: CASSPYRDSGYTF

J: TRBJ2-2
D: TRBD2
size: -
V: TRBV7-6
length: 19
DNA: TGTGCCAGCAGCTTAGGCGGCTTCGGACTAGCGGGAGGTACCGGGGAGCTGTTTTTT
CDR3: CASSLGGFGLAGGTGELFF

J: TRBJ1-1
D: -
size: -
V: TRBV4-1
length: 15
DNA: TGCGCCAGCAGCCACCCGGGGAGCATGAACACTGAAGCTTTCTTT
CDR3: CASSHPGSMNTEAFF

J: TRBJ2-3
D: TRBD1
size: -
V: TRBV7-7
length: 13
DNA: TGTGCCAGCAGCACCGACAGGGGAGATACGCAGTATTTT
CDR3: CASSTDRGDTQYF

J: TRBJ2-1
D: -
size: few
V: TRBV27
length: 12
DNA: TGTGCCAGTAGCATCATTGGAAATGAGCAGTTCTTC
CDR3: CASSIIGNEQFF

J: TRBJ1-1
D: -
size: -
V: TRBV5-6
length: 13
DNA: TGTGCCAGCAGTCCATCAACTCGGGGGGAGGCTTTCTTT
CDR3: CASSPSTRGEAFF

J: TRBJ1-2
D: TRBD1
size: -
V: TRBV9
length: 11
DNA: TGTGCCAGCAGCACCCAGGGGGCCTACACCTTC
CDR3: CASSTQGAYTF

J: TRBJ1-3
D: -
size: -
V: TRBV6-1
length: 16
DNA: TGTGCCAGCAGTGAAACCCGAGCGGGTTCTGGAAACACCATATATTTT
CDR3: CASSETRAGSGNTIYF

J: TRBJ2-5
D: TRBD1
size: -
V: TRBV5-1
length: 15
DNA: TGCGCCAGCAGCTTGGCAGGGGGCTTTGGGGAGACCCAGTACTTC
CDR3: CASSLAGGFGETQYF

J: TRBJ1-1
D: -
size: -
V: TRBV6-6
length: 12
DNA: TGTGCCAGCAGTCCCGGGGACACTGAAGCTTTCTTT
CDR3: CASSPGDTEAFF

J: TRBJ2-1
D: -
size: -
V: TRBV7-2
length: 14
DNA: TGTGCCAGCAGCCCCCCCGGGAGAAAAGGTGAGCAGTTCTTC
CDR3: CASSPPGRKGEQFF

J: TRBJ1-5
D: -
size: few
V: TRBV19
length: 15
DNA: TGTGCCAGTAGTATAATAATCACCCGTCCGGAGCCCCAGCATTTT
CDR3: CASSIIITRPEPQHF

J: TRBJ1-1
D: -
size: -
V: TRBV2
length: 16
DNA: TGTGCCAGCAGTGAGTCAAGGGACTCCATGAACACTGAAGCTTTCTTT
CDR3: CASSESRDSMNTEAFF

J: TRBJ2-1
D: -
size: -
V: TRBV7-2
length: 15
DNA: TGTGCCAGCAGCTTAATGAGGGCTGCGAACAATGAGCAGTTCTTC
CDR3: CASSLMRAANNEQFF

J: TRBJ2-5
D: TRBD2
size: -
V: TRBV6-5
length: 14
DNA: TGTGCCAGCAGAGCTTGGGGGGGAGAAGAGACCCAGTACTTC
CDR3: CASRAWGGEETQYF

J: TRBJ1-2
D: -
size: few
V: TRBV10-1
length: 14
DNA: TGCGCCAGCACTCCTAAGAGGGGGTTCGGAGGCTACACCTTC
CDR3: CASTPKRGFGGYTF

J: TRBJ1-6
D: TRBD1
size: -
V: TRBV29-1
length: 12
DNA: TGCAGCGTAGCAGTGGGGACAGGGGCCCTCCACTTT
CDR3: CSVAVGTGALHF

J: TRBJ2-1
D: -
size: -
V: TRBV29-1
length: 13
DNA: TGCAGCGTTGTCATCCACTCCTACAATGAGCAGTTCTTC
CDR3: CSVVIHSYNEQFF

J: TRBJ1-1
D: -
size: -
V: TRBV27
length: 12
DNA: TGTGCCAGCAGTGGCGGGGGGAGGGAAGCTTTCTTT
CDR3: CASSGGGREAFF

J: TRBJ2-7
D: TRBD1
size: -
V: TRBV5-1
length: 14
DNA: TGCGCCAGCCAGCTCGACAGGGCCACCTACGAGCAGTACTTC
CDR3: CASQLDRATYEQYF

J: TRBJ2-1
D: TRBD2
size: -
V: TRBV6-6
length: 14
DNA: TGTGCCAGCGGGCTAGCGGGCATCTACAATGAGCAGTTCTTC
CDR3: CASGLAGIYNEQFF

J: TRBJ2-6
D: -
size: -
V: TRBV2
length: 14
DNA: TGTGCCAGCAGTGAGTCGGCTGGGGCCAACGTCCTGACTTTC
CDR3: CASSESAGANVLTF

J: TRBJ2-7
D: -
size: -
V: TRBV9
length: 15
DNA: TGTGCCAGCAGCAGGGGGACCTCATCCCGGGACGAGCAGTACTTC
CDR3: CASSRGTSSRDEQYF

J: TRBJ2-7
D: TRBD1
size: -
V: TRBV14
length: 14
DNA: TGTGCCAGCAGCCAGAGGACAGGGACCTACGAGCAGTACTTC
CDR3: CASSQRTGTYEQYF

J: TRBJ1-1
D: -
size: -
V: TRBV15
length: 15
DNA: TGTGCCACCAGCAAAAGATTACAGGGAGGGACTGAAGCTTTCTTT
CDR3: CATSKRLQGGTEAFF

J: TRBJ1-1
D: TRBD1
size: -
V: TRBV5-1
length: 14
DNA: TGCGCCAGCCGGGGACAGGGGGCGAACACTGAAGCTTTCTTT
CDR3: CASRGQGANTEAFF